These 31 T cell receptor beta chains came from one sample sequenced in a study of identical twins. Each CDR3 protein gets one entry after TCRdb re-called the 5' RACE reads with MiXCR. Seen here are about 240,000 distinct CDR3 sequences, about 11% observed once, and the top ten hold less than 12%. Sequenced: memory T cells sorted from blood. These receptor sequences come from a man aged 45-65 years in good health.

The chain links TRBV9 to TRBJ1-4; D perhaps matches TRBD1 (5 bases). Germline values: CDR1 SGDLS, CDR2 YYNGEE. V was clipped by 5 bases and J by 8 bases, with 19 bases between them. The CDR3 has 15 residues. CDR3 nucleotides: TGTGCCAGCAGTTCGACCGGGACGTTAATCGAAAAACTGTTTTTT. Translating it yields CASSSTGTLIEKLFF.

The chain uses TRBV28 and TRBJ2-5; D remains ambiguous. The germline CDR1 and CDR2 sequences are MDHEN and SYDVKM. CDR3 length equals 13 residues. The V gene lost 2 bases and the J gene lost 2 bases, with 6 bases spanning the gap. This CDR3 is CASSLQAQETQYF. The CDR3 DNA is TGTGCCAGCAGTTTACAGGCGCAAGAGACCCAGTACTTC.

The gene calls are TRBV7-8 and TRBJ1-5, with TRBD1 identical over 8 bases. With 5 bases clipped from V and 3 bases from J, the junction kept 9 bases outside the gene matches. Germline CDR1 and CDR2: SGHVS and FQNEAQ. This CDR3 comprises 16 residues. The DNA for the CDR3 is TGTGCCAGCAGCCCGGAGGGACAGGCGAACAATCAGCCCCAGCATTTT. As protein: CASSPEGQANNQPQHF.

The J gene is TRBJ1-4, the V gene TRBV6-1; no clear D gene. The CDR3 consists of 15 residues. CDR1 MNHNS and CDR2 SASEGT come from the germline V gene. V dropped 5 bases and J dropped 4 bases, with 14 bases sitting between them. CDR3 sequence: CASSRKWGSNEKLFF. The CDR3 DNA sequence: TGTGCCAGCAGTCGGAAATGGGGAAGTAATGAAAAACTGTTTTTT.

This clonotype was observed a few times. This chain uses TRBV29-1 with TRBJ2-7; 7 bases map to TRBD2. This CDR3 contains 15 residues. The germline V gene has CDR1 SQVTM and CDR2 ANQGSEA. J was trimmed by 0 bases and V by 0 bases; bases with no gene match: 5. CDR3: CSVEDRRTSSYEQYF. As DNA, the CDR3 is TGCAGCGTTGAAGATCGAAGGACTAGCTCCTACGAGCAGTACTTC.

In its sample, this clonotype was seen many times. The chain is built from TRBV5-1 and TRBJ1-4, with D hard to call. Deletions cut 5 bases from V and 4 bases from J, with 15 bases between. CDR3 length: 15 residues. Looked up from germline, CDR1 is SGHRS and CDR2 is YFSETQ. CDR3 region: CASSVGGGLNEKLFF. DNA of the CDR3: TGCGCCAGCAGTGTCGGTGGAGGCCTTAATGAAAAACTGTTTTTT.

In its sample, this clonotype was seen many times. The chain links TRBV5-1 to TRBJ1-1; D not resolved. V was pared by 0 bases and J by 8 bases, with 8 bases between. CDR1 is SGHRS, CDR2 YFSETQ, per germline. This CDR3 spans 12 amino acids. The CDR3 loop is CASSLDQAEAFF. CDR3 DNA: TGCGCCAGCAGCTTGGATCAGGCCGAAGCTTTCTTT.

The sample holds many counts of this clonotype. The V and J genes are TRBV6-2 or TRBV6-3 and TRBJ2-1; 11 bases agree with TRBD2. The CDR3 extends over 20 amino acids. Unmatched junction bases numbered 14, after V lost 4 bases and J lost 0 bases. CDR1 and CDR2 (germline): MNHEY, SVGEGT. The CDR3 spells CASSLDPFHSGRASYNEQFF. The CDR3 coding sequence is TGTGCCAGCAGTTTGGACCCGTTCCATAGCGGGAGGGCCTCCTACAATGAGCAGTTCTTC.

This clonotype was observed a few times. CDR3 region: CASSLLAASTDTQYF. CDR3 nucleotides: TGTGCCAGCAGTCTACTAGCAGCTAGCACAGATACGCAGTATTTT. The chain couples TRBV27 to TRBJ2-3, with D perhaps matching TRBD2 (6 bases). V lost 5 bases and J 0 bases, leaving 12 bases between the germline ends. CDR3 length: 15 amino acids. The germline CDR1 and CDR2 sequences are MNHEY and SMNVEV (reference sequence).

This clonotype was recorded a few times. This sequence joins TRBV29-1 and TRBJ1-1; the D is unclear. Germline V gives CDR1 SQVTM, CDR2 ANQGSEA. This CDR3 region has 12 residues. Trimming removed 4 bases from V and 1 base from J, with 7 bases in between. In DNA, the CDR3 is TGCAGCGTTGGGTCGTCGAACACTGAAGCTTTCTTT. Amino acids: CSVGSSNTEAFF.

This clonotype was seen ten or more times. CDR3 region: CSARDGGAGTEAFF. The CDR3 nucleotides are TGCAGTGCTAGAGACGGGGGCGCGGGGACTGAAGCTTTCTTT. This chain uses TRBV20-1 with TRBJ1-1; the D gene is possibly TRBD1 (6 bases). The CDR3 covers 14 residues. V dropped 0 bases and J dropped 5 bases, with 13 bases sitting between them. CDR1 and CDR2 (germline): DFQATT, SNEGSKA (reference sequence).

This clonotype occurred many times. The V call is TRBV27, the J call TRBJ2-2, with a tentative D call TRBD1 (5 bases). This CDR3 region has 12 residues. The V and J ends lost 6 bases and 7 bases respectively, with 9 bases between them. The germline CDR1 and CDR2 sequences are MNHEY and SMNVEV (reference sequence). The CDR3 nucleotides are TGTGCCAGCAGAAAGGGGTACGGGGAGCTGTTTTTT. It encodes CASRKGYGELFF.

This rearrangement joins TRBV20-1 to TRBJ2-5; D is unresolved. The CDR3 is made up of 13 amino acids. V lost 6 bases and J 1 base, leaving 12 bases between the germline ends. The germline V gene has CDR1 DFQATT and CDR2 SNEGSKA (reference sequence). CDR3 DNA sequence: TGCAGTGCCCCGGACCACCTCCAAGAGACCCAGTACTTC. This translates into CSAPDHLQETQYF.

This clonotype has at least ten counts. DNA for the CDR3: TGTGCCATCAGTGAGCTTCCGGGACAGGGGGCAAGGGAGCAGTTCTTC. It is translated as CAISELPGQGAREQFF. The V and J genes are TRBV10-3 and TRBJ2-1, with 12 nucleotides matching TRBD1. J gave up 10 bases and V 2 bases, and 9 bases lay outside the gene matches. This CDR3 contains 16 residues. The germline gives CDR1 ENHRY, CDR2 SYGVKD.

This clonotype was found a few times. Here the CDR3 DNA reads TGCGCCAGCAGCCCAAGGACTAGCGCGAGCACAGATACGCAGTATTTT. As protein: CASSPRTSASTDTQYF. The rearrangement uses TRBV5-1 and TRBJ2-3; 9 bases fit TRBD2. The CDR3 runs 16 residues. From germline, CDR1 is SGHRS and CDR2 YFSETQ. Trimming at V came to 4 bases and at J to 0 bases, leaving 6 bases not matched to a gene.

This clonotype was observed many times. The V gene is TRBV6-1, the J gene TRBJ1-1; D is unresolved. V shed 6 bases and J shed 3 bases, with 11 bases lying between them. This CDR3 has 13 residues. Germline loops: CDR1 MNHNS, CDR2 SASEGT. The CDR3 region has the DNA TGTGCCAGCAGGACTATTGGGGACACTGAAGCTTTCTTT. This sequence encodes CASRTIGDTEAFF.

This clonotype was detected only a few times. The CDR3 loop reads CASSLYLGSGTDTQYF. CDR3 sequence (DNA): TGTGCCAGCAGCCTGTATCTGGGGAGCGGCACAGATACGCAGTATTTT. This chain links TRBV7-9 with TRBJ2-3; possible D gene TRBD2, 5 bases. Germline loops: CDR1 SEHNR, CDR2 FQNEAQ (reference sequence). V dropped 5 bases and J dropped 1 base, with 16 bases sitting between them. The CDR3 length is 16 residues.

The V and J genes are TRBV29-1 and TRBJ1-4; possible D gene TRBD1, 5 bases. Germline V gene lookup returns CDR1 SQVTM and CDR2 ANQGSEA. The V end was cut by 4 bases, the J end by 6 bases, with 15 bases between. CDR3 length: 14 amino acids. As DNA, the CDR3 is TGCAGCGTTGGATCGGGGCCCGGGGATGAAAAACTGTTTTTT. Translated, it gives CSVGSGPGDEKLFF.

A few counts support this clonotype. The chain couples TRBV9 to TRBJ1-3, with D unclear. The CDR3 consists of 14 residues. Trimming pared 3 bases from V and 0 bases from J, leaving 7 bases between. The V gene's germline CDR1 is SGDLS and CDR2 YYNGEE. Here the CDR3 reads CASSAYYSGNTIYF. The CDR3 DNA follows: TGTGCCAGCAGCGCCTATTACTCTGGAAACACCATATATTTT.

The chain recombines TRBV2 with TRBJ2-1; 10 nucleotides align to TRBD1. Germline V gene data show CDR1 as SNHLY and CDR2 as FYNNEI. The CDR3 runs 15 residues. Trimming at V came to 4 bases and at J to 2 bases, leaving 2 bases not matched to a gene. In DNA form, the CDR3 reads TGTGCCAGCAGTGCCGGGACAGGGGCCTACAATGAGCAGTTCTTC. It yields the protein CASSAGTGAYNEQFF.

This clonotype was detected only a few times. The J gene is TRBJ2-1, the V gene TRBV20-1; 10 bases agree with TRBD1. The germline gives CDR1 DFQATT, CDR2 SNEGSKA (reference sequence). The V gene end was trimmed by 6 bases and the J gene end by 6 bases; junction bases not matched to a gene: 8. This CDR3 comprises 14 residues. CDR3 region: CSAPMGTGVNEQFF. CDR3 sequence (DNA): TGCAGTGCCCCCATGGGGACAGGGGTCAATGAGCAGTTCTTC.

This rearrangement joins TRBV3-1 to TRBJ2-3, with D possibly matching TRBD2 (6 bases). Trimming took off 4 bases at V and 0 bases at J, with 11 bases between the two ends. The CDR3 is 15 amino acids. The germline CDR1 and CDR2 sequences are LGHDT and YNNKEL (reference sequence). CDR3 DNA sequence: TGTGCCAGCAGCCTAGCGGAACCTAGCACAGATACGCAGTATTTT. Translating it yields CASSLAEPSTDTQYF.

The rearrangement joins TRBV7-2 to TRBJ2-7, with 7 positions matching TRBD1. V gave up 4 bases and J gave up 2 bases; unmatched junction bases: 14. The CDR3 totals 17 residues. The V gene's germline CDR1 is SGHTA and CDR2 FQGNSA. CDR3 residues: CASSWANGAGGTYEQYF. The CDR3 DNA reads as TGTGCCAGCAGCTGGGCAAATGGGGCAGGGGGAACCTACGAGCAGTACTTC. Full variable domain (outside the CDR3, taken from reference TRBV7-2 and TRBJ2-7): GAGVSQSPSNKVTEKGKDVELRCDPISGHTALYWYRQSLGQGLEFLIYFQGNSAPDKSGLPSDRFSAERTGGSVSTLTIQRTQQEDSAVYLCASSWANGAGGTYEQYFGPGTRLTVT.

This clonotype was counted a few times. The chain links TRBV5-5 to TRBJ2-5; D unresolved. Germline V gives CDR1 SGHKS, CDR2 YYEKEE (reference sequence). V shed 1 base and J shed 5 bases, with 18 bases lying between them. There are 16 residues in the CDR3. CDR3 nucleotide sequence: TGTGCCAGCAGCTTGACCACGGGCGAGGCTTGGGAGACCCAGTACTTC. Protein sequence: CASSLTTGEAWETQYF.

This clonotype was recorded at least ten times. This chain uses TRBV4-1 with TRBJ2-3, with TRBD2 matching 9 bases. After removal of 4 bases from V and 0 bases from J, the junction contained 2 bases not matched to a gene. The CDR3 totals 15 residues. Germline CDR1 reads MGHRA; CDR2 reads YSYEKL. CDR3 region: CASSLLAGSTDTQYF. As DNA, the CDR3 is TGCGCCAGCAGCCTGCTAGCGGGAAGCACAGATACGCAGTATTTT.

This clonotype has at least ten counts. V is TRBV5-1 and J is TRBJ2-1; 8 bases are a match to TRBD1. V was pared by 4 bases and J by 6 bases, with 12 bases of the junction left unmatched. Germline loops: CDR1 SGHRS, CDR2 YFSETQ. CDR3 length equals 16 residues. In nucleotides, the CDR3 is TGCGCCAGCAGCGCGGGATTGTTAGACAGGGGCAATGAGCAGTTCTTC. Its translation: CASSAGLLDRGNEQFF.

V is TRBV10-3 and J is TRBJ1-2; 7 bases are a match to TRBD1. CDR3 length: 14 residues. The V and J ends lost 3 bases and 5 bases, in that order; junction bases with no gene match: 6. Germline lookup yields CDR1 ENHRY and CDR2 SYGVKD. The CDR3, as DNA: TGTGCCATCAGTGATCCTGGGACAGTGTATGGCTACACCTTC. Translated: CAISDPGTVYGYTF.

In its sample, this clonotype was seen a few times. The rearrangement joins TRBV20-1 to TRBJ2-5, with no clear D. Germline assignment: CDR1 DFQATT and CDR2 SNEGSKA (reference sequence). The CDR3 loop spans 13 amino acids. V was cut by 1 base and J by 2 bases, with 8 bases left in between. The DNA for the CDR3 is TGCAGTGCTAGAGTTGACTGGCAAGAGACCCAGTACTTC. Amino acid sequence: CSARVDWQETQYF.

This clonotype was detected only a few times. The J gene is TRBJ2-7, the V gene TRBV9; D may be TRBD2 (5 bases). The CDR3 runs 15 residues. V lost 4 bases and J lost 3, with 17 bases in between. In germline, CDR1 is SGDLS, CDR2 YYNGEE. CDR3 sequence: CASSPGVGSFYEQYF. As DNA, the CDR3 is TGTGCCAGCAGCCCCGGGGTTGGTAGCTTCTACGAGCAGTACTTC.

Many counts were recorded for this clonotype. The CDR3: CASSLGRGGETQYF. The CDR3 DNA reads TGTGCCAGCAGCTTAGGACGGGGTGGAGAGACCCAGTACTTC. The chain has TRBV7-8 and TRBJ2-5; tentatively, D is TRBD2 (5 bases). V was pared by 1 base and J by 4 bases, with 10 bases between. The CDR3 length is 14 residues. Germline CDR1 and CDR2: SGHVS and FQNEAQ. The full variable domain, in which reference TRBV7-8 and TRBJ2-5 provide the parts outside the CDR3, is GAGVSQSPRYKVAKRGQDVALRCDPISGHVSLFWYQQALGQGPEFLTYFQNEAQLDKSGLPSDRFFAERPEGSVSTLKIQRTQQEDSAVYLCASSLGRGGETQYFGPGTRLLVL.

This clonotype was found a few times. The chain has TRBV20-1 and TRBJ1-1; the match to TRBD1 covers 7 bases. From germline, CDR1 is DFQATT and CDR2 SNEGSKA (reference sequence). V lost 6 bases to trimming and J lost 8 bases; unmatched junction nucleotides: 15. The CDR3 extends over 14 amino acids. CDR3 amino acids: CSAPDNQGVWEAFF. DNA of the CDR3: TGCAGTGCACCAGACAATCAGGGGGTTTGGGAAGCTTTCTTT.